This note documents a single T cell receptor (beta chain) sequence. The data were obtained in a study of blood T cell repertoires in COVID-19. Study details: Sites in the United States, Italy and Spain provided acute and convalescent COVID-19 samples.

This CDR3 has 14 amino acids. Unmatched junction bases numbered 2, after V lost 3 bases and J lost 6 bases. Germline V lookup: CDR1 KGHSH, CDR2 LQKENI. Per the authors' pipeline: Scientists estimated how many nucleated cells there were by amplifying reference gene primers. Produced via immunoSEQ multiplex PCR; TCRdb's table is partial and in-frame only. The DNA gave D and trimming, while V, J and clone size come from that table. The table has more than 200,000 clones, roughly 88% seen once. Sequencing was performed on peripheral blood. The chain carries TRBV18 and TRBJ1-2, with TRBD1 matching 12 bases. The TCR comes from an elderly man with acute or convalescent COVID-19. CDR3 protein: CASSPGTGGDGYTF. In nucleotides, the CDR3 is TGTGCCAGCTCACCTGGGACAGGGGGCGATGGCTACACCTTC.